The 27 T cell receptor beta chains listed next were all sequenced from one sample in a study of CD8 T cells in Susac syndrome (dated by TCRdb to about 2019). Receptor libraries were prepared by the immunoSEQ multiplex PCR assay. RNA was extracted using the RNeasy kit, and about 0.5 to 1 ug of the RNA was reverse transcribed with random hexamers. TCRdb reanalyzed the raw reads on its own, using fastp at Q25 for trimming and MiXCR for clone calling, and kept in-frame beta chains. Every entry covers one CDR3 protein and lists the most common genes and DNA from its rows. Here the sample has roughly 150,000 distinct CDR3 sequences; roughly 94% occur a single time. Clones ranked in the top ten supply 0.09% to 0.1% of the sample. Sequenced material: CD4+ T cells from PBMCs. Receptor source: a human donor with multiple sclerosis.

The CDR3 protein is CASSLAGVGSYEQYF. CDR3 nucleotides: TGTGCCAGTAGTTTAGCGGGAGTTGGGTCCTACGAGCAGTACTTC. The V and J genes are TRBV19 and TRBJ2-7; 9 nucleotides line up with TRBD2. The CDR3 contains 15 residues. V shed 5 bases, J shed 1 base, and the junction held 6 bases outside the gene matches. Germline-derived CDR1 and CDR2 are LNHDA and SQIVND (reference sequence).

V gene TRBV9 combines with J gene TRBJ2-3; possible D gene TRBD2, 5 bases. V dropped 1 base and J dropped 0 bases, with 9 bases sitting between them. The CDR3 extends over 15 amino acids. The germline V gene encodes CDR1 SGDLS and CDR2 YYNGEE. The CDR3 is CASSVPGSSTDTQYF. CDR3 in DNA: TGTGCCAGCAGCGTACCGGGGAGTAGCACAGATACGCAGTATTTT.

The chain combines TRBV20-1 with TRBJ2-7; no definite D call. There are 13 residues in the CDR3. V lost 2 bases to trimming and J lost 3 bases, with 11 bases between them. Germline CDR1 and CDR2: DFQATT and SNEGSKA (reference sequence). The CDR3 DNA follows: TGCAGTGCTAGACTGCCCGGAAACTACGAGCAGTACTTC. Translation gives CSARLPGNYEQYF.

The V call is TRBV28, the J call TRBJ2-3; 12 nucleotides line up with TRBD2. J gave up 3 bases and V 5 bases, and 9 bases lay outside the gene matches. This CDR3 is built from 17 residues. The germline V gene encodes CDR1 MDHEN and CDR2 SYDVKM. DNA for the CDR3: TGTGCCAGCAGTGGTGGACTAGCGGGATTCAGTACAGATACGCAGTATTTT. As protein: CASSGGLAGFSTDTQYF.

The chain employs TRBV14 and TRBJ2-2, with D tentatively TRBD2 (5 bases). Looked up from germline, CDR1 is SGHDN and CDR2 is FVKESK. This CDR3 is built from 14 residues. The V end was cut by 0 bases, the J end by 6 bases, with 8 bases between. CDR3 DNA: TGTGCCAGCAGCCAAGATCGGGGTGCCGGGGAGCTGTTTTTT. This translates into CASSQDRGAGELFF.

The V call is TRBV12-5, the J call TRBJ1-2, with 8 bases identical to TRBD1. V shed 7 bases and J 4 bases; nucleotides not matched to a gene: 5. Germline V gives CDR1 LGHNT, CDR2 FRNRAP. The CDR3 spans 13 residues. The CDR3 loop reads CASAPDRAYGYTF. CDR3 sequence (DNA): TGTGCTAGTGCCCCGGACAGGGCCTATGGCTACACCTTC.

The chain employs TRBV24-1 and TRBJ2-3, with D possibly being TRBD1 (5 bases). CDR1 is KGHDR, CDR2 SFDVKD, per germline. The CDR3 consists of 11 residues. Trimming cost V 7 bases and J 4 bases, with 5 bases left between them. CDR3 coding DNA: TGTGCCACCAGCAGGGCAGATACGCAGTATTTT. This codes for CATSRADTQYF.

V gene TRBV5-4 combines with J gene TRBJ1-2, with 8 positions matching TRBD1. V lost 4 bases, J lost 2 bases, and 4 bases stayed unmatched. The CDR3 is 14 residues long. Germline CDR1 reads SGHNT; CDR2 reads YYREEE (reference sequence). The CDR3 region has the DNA TGTGCCAGCAGCGCGGGACAGGCGAACTATGGCTACACCTTC. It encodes CASSAGQANYGYTF.

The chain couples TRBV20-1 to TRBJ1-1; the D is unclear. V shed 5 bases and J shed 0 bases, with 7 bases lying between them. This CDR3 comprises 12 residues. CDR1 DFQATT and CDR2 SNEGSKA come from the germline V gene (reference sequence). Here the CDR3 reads CSAGRMNTEAFF. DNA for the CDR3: TGCAGTGCTGGACGAATGAACACTGAAGCTTTCTTT.

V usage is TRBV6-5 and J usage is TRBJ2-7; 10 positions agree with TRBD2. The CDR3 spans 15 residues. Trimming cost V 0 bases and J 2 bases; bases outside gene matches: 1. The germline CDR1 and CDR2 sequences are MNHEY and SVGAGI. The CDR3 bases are TGTGCCAGCAGTTACTCGCTAGCGGGAGCCTACGAGCAGTACTTC. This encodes CASSYSLAGAYEQYF.

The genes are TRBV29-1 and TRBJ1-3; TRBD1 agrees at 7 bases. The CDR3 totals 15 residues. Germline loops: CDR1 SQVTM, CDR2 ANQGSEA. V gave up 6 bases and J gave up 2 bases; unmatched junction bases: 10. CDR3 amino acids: CSVVPRGGPGNTIYF. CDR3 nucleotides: TGCAGCGTCGTACCCAGGGGGGGTCCTGGAAACACCATATATTTT. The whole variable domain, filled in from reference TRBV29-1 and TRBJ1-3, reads SAVISQKPSRDICQRGTSLTIQCQVDSQVTMMFWYRQQPGQSLTLIATANQGSEATYESGFVIDKFPISRPNLTFSTLTVSNMSPEDSSIYLCSVVPRGGPGNTIYFGEGSWLTVV.

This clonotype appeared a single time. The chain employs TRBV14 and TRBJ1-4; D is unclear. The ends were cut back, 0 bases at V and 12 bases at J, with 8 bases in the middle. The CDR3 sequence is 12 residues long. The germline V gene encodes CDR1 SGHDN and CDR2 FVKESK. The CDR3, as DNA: TGTGCCAGCAGCCAAGATAGAAGGGAACTGTTTTTT. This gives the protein CASSQDRRELFF.

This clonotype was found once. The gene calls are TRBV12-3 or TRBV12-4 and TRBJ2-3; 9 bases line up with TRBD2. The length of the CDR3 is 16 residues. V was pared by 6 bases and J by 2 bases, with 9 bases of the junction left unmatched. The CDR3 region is CASSWDLAGLTDTQYF. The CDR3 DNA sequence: TGTGCCAGCAGCTGGGATCTAGCGGGACTCACAGATACGCAGTATTTT.

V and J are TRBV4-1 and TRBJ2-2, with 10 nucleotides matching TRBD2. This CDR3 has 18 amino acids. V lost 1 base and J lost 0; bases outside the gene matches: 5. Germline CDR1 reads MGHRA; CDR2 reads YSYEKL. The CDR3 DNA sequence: TGCGCCAGCAGCCAAGTCCTAGCGGGAGTTCCGAACACCGGGGAGCTGTTTTTT. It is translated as CASSQVLAGVPNTGELFF.

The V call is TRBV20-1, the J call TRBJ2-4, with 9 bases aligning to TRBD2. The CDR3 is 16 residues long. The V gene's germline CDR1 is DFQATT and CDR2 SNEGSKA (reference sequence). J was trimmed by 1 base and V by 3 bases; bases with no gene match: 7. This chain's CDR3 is CSASTGAGGAKNIQYF. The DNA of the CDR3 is TGCAGTGCTAGTACGGGAGCGGGAGGTGCCAAAAACATTCAGTACTTC.

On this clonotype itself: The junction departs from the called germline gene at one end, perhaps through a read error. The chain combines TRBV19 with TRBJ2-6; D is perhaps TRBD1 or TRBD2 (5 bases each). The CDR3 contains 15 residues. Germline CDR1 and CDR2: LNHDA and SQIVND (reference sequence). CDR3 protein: CASTGGDAGANVLIF. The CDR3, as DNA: TGTGCCAGTACAGGAGGAGACGCCGGGGCCAACGTCCTGATTTTC.

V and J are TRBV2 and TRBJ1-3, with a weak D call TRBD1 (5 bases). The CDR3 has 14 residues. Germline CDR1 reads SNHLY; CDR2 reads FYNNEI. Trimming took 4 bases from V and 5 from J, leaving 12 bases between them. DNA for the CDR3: TGTGCCAGCAGTGGACAGTTGGAGAGAAACACCATATATTTT. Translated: CASSGQLERNTIYF.

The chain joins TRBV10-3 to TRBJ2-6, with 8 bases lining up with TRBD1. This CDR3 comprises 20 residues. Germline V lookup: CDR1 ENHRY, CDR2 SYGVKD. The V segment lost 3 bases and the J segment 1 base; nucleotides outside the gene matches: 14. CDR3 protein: CAISDPNPGQDFSGANVLTF. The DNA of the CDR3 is TGTGCCATCAGTGATCCTAACCCGGGACAGGATTTTTCTGGGGCCAACGTCCTGACTTTC.

CDR3 in DNA: TGTGCCAGCAGTGCCACATTGCGTGGCTACACCTTC. Its translation is CASSATLRGYTF. The V and J genes are TRBV6-1 and TRBJ1-2, with D unresolved. Trimming shortened V by 4 bases and J by 7 bases, and 10 bases separated the two germline ends. The germline gives CDR1 MNHNS, CDR2 SASEGT. The CDR3 extends over 12 amino acids.

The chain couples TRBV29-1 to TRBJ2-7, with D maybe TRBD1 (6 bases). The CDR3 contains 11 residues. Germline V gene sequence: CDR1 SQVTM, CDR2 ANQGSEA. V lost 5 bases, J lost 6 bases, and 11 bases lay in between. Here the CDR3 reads CSVPGVGEQYF. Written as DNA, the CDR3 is TGCAGCGTTCCAGGGGTCGGCGAGCAGTACTTC.

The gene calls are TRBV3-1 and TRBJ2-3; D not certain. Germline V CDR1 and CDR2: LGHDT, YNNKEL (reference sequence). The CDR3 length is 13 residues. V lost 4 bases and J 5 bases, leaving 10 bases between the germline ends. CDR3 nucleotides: TGTGCCAGCAGCCCTGGCTTATTAGATACGCAGTATTTT. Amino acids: CASSPGLLDTQYF.

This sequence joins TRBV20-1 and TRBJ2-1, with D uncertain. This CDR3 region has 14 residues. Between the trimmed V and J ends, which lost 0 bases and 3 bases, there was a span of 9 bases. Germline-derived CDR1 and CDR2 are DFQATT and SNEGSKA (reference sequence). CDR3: CSARDWRNYNEQFF. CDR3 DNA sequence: TGCAGTGCTAGAGATTGGAGAAACTACAATGAGCAGTTCTTC.

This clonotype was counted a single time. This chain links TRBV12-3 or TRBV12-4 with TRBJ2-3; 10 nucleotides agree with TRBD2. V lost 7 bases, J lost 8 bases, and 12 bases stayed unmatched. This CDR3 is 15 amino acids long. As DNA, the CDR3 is TGTGCCAGCACCGGGGGACTAGCGATCTGGGGTACGCAGTATTTT. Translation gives CASTGGLAIWGTQYF.

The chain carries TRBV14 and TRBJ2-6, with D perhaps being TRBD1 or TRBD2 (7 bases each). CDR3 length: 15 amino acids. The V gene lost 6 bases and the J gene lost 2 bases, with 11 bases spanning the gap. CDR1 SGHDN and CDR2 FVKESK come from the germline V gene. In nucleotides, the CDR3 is TGTGCCAGCAGGGGAGGGGGCGCTGGGGCCAACGTCCTGACTTTC. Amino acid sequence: CASRGGGAGANVLTF.

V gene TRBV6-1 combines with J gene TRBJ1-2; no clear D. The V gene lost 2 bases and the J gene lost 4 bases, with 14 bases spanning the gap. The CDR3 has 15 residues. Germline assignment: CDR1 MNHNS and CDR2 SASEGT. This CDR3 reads CASSEFISPAYGYTF. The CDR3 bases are TGTGCCAGCAGTGAATTTATTTCACCGGCCTATGGCTACACCTTC.

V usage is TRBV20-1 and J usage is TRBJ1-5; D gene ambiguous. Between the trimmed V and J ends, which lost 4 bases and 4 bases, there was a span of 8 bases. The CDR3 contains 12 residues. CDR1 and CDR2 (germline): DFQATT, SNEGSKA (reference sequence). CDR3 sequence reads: CSATAGNQPQHF. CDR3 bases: TGCAGTGCTACGGCGGGAAATCAGCCCCAGCATTTT.

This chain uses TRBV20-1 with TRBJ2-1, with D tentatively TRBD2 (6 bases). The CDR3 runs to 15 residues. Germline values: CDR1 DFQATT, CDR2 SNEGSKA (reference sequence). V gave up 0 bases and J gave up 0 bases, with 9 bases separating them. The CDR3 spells CSAREGAGSYNEQFF. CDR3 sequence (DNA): TGCAGTGCTAGAGAAGGAGCGGGCTCCTACAATGAGCAGTTCTTC.